This passage covers 22 T cell receptor beta chains from one sample sequenced in a study of T cells after yellow fever vaccination. TCRdb reprocessed the 5' RACE reads via MiXCR and lists one record per CDR3 protein. The data show fewer than 85,000 distinct CDR3 sequences, 7.5% to 8% seen once. Sequenced here: CD8+ T cells sorted from PBMCs, sampled on the day of the yellow fever booster vaccination. These receptors were collected from a man aged 30 to 39 who received the YFV17D yellow fever vaccine.

This clonotype has a handful of counts. The V gene is TRBV27, the J gene TRBJ2-5; the match to TRBD1 covers 7 bases. Germline CDR1 is MNHEY and CDR2 is SMNVEV (reference sequence). Germline trimming cut 6 bases from V and 5 bases from J; bases unmatched to any gene: 6. The CDR3 is 13 residues long. The CDR3 nucleotides read TGTGCCAGCAGGACAGGGCCAGAGGAGACCCAGTACTTC. Amino acids: CASRTGPEETQYF.

This clonotype was observed a few times. The V and J genes are TRBV25-1 and TRBJ2-5, with D hard to call. The germline V and J ends were trimmed by 3 bases and 5 bases, with 13 bases remaining between them. Germline-derived CDR1 and CDR2 are MGHDK and SYGVNS. CDR3 length equals 14 residues. CDR3 sequence (DNA): TGTGCCAGCAGTGATGTACGCCCTCGGGAGACCCAGTACTTC. It translates to CASSDVRPRETQYF.

The V call is TRBV10-1, the J call TRBJ2-7; D gene uncertain. Germline V gene data show CDR1 as WNHNN and CDR2 as SYGVQD (reference sequence). Trimming cost V 2 bases and J 3 bases, with 8 bases left between them. This CDR3 contains 13 residues. CDR3 amino acids: CASSEGRSYEQYF. CDR3 sequence (DNA): TGCGCCAGCAGTGAGGGACGGAGCTACGAGCAGTACTTC.

This clonotype was recorded many times. The genes are TRBV12-3 or TRBV12-4 and TRBJ2-5; perhaps TRBD2 as D (6 bases). The V end lost 6 bases, the J end lost 4 bases, and 15 bases lay between the germline ends. The CDR3 loop spans 14 amino acids. The CDR3 DNA sequence: TGTGCCAGCAGCCGGGGGTCGGGGACAGAGACCCAGTACTTC. This codes for CASSRGSGTETQYF.

This clonotype showed up many times. The chain carries TRBV9 and TRBJ2-2; 9 nucleotides align to TRBD2. The CDR3 contains 16 residues. Trimming cost V 4 bases and J 1 base; bases outside gene matches: 5. Germline-derived CDR1 and CDR2 are SGDLS and YYNGEE. The DNA for the CDR3 is TGTGCCAGCAGCTGGCGGGAGGGCCGGAACACCGGGGAGCTGTTTTTT. It codes for CASSWREGRNTGELFF.

The chain's CDR3 is CASSLGFQGYTF. The CDR3 nucleotides are TGTGCCAGCAGCTTGGGGTTTCAGGGCTACACCTTC. The chain combines TRBV5-6 with TRBJ1-2; D is unresolved. CDR3 length equals 12 residues. The germline CDR1 and CDR2 sequences are SGHDT and YYEEEE. With 0 bases removed from V and 8 bases from J, the gap between germline ends came to 8 bases.

This clonotype was observed a handful of times. This chain joins TRBV9 and TRBJ2-7, with a weak D call TRBD2 (7 bases). Trimming removed 3 bases at V and 5 bases at J, with 12 bases between. The germline V gene encodes CDR1 SGDLS and CDR2 YYNGEE. This CDR3 contains 13 residues. In nucleotides, the CDR3 is TGTGCCAGCAGCGGCCTAGGGGGGGACGAGCAGTACTTC. Residues: CASSGLGGDEQYF.

This clonotype was counted between two and nine times. The genes are TRBV7-9 and TRBJ2-2, with no clear D. V lost 1 base, J lost 5 bases, and 8 bases lay in between. Germline-derived CDR1 and CDR2 are SEHNR and FQNEAQ (reference sequence). The CDR3 is 14 amino acids. CDR3 protein: CASSLVSTTGELFF. CDR3 nucleotide sequence: TGTGCCAGCAGCTTAGTGTCGACGACCGGGGAGCTGTTTTTT.

This clonotype was seen only a few times. V gene TRBV5-6 combines with J gene TRBJ1-1, with unresolved D. V was clipped by 4 bases and J by 6 bases, with 7 bases between them. The CDR3 consists of 11 residues. Germline loops: CDR1 SGHDT, CDR2 YYEEEE. CDR3 sequence reads: CASSTSSEAFF. The CDR3 coding sequence is TGTGCCAGCAGCACAAGCTCTGAAGCTTTCTTT.

The CDR3 nucleotides read TGCGCCAGCAGCCCCTGGGGTCAGGGTAGTACTGAAGCTTTCTTT. Its translation is CASSPWGQGSTEAFF. This chain links TRBV5-1 with TRBJ1-1; tentatively, D is TRBD1 (5 bases). V was cut by 4 bases and J by 5 bases, with 18 bases left in between. This CDR3 comprises 15 residues. Germline lookup yields CDR1 SGHRS and CDR2 YFSETQ.

This clonotype was observed once. Since a much larger clone is just one base distant, this may be a read error. The V gene is TRBV6-6, the J gene TRBJ2-7, with 10 bases that match TRBD2. This CDR3 has 13 amino acids. Unmatched junction bases numbered 1, after V lost 5 bases and J lost 3 bases. The germline V gene encodes CDR1 MNHNY and CDR2 SVGAGI (reference sequence). The DNA of the CDR3 is TGTGCCAGCAGTCGGACTAGCGGCTACGAGCAGTACTTC. This sequence encodes CASSRTSGYEQYF.

V is TRBV30 and J is TRBJ2-7; TRBD1 matches at 7 bases. CDR1 and CDR2 (germline): GTSNPN, SVGIG (reference sequence). The length of the CDR3 is 11 residues. Trimming cost V 5 bases and J 9 bases; bases outside gene matches: 7. This chain's CDR3 is CAWDQGGGQYF. CDR3 sequence (DNA): TGTGCCTGGGACCAAGGGGGCGGGCAGTACTTC.

This chain connects TRBV5-1 to TRBJ2-7; TRBD1 agrees at 9 bases. The CDR3 sequence is 15 residues long. Germline V gene sequence: CDR1 SGHRS, CDR2 YFSETQ. Trimming removed 4 bases from V and 5 bases from J; junction bases left unmatched: 10. This CDR3 reads CASSDGTGFGHEQYF. In DNA form, the CDR3 reads TGCGCCAGCAGCGACGGGACAGGGTTTGGGCACGAGCAGTACTTC.

This clonotype came up a few times. The genes are TRBV20-1 and TRBJ2-5; TRBD2 agrees at 9 bases. The CDR3 is 17 amino acids. Germline lookup yields CDR1 DFQATT and CDR2 SNEGSKA (reference sequence). V shed 0 bases, J shed 5 bases, and the junction held 13 bases outside the gene matches. The CDR3 spells CSARDHTREGREETQYF. The DNA for the CDR3 is TGCAGTGCTAGAGATCATACGCGGGAGGGCCGGGAGGAGACCCAGTACTTC.

The chain is built from TRBV4-3 and TRBJ2-1; 14 bases fit TRBD2. Germline trimming cut 6 bases from V and 6 bases from J; bases unmatched to any gene: 10. Germline V lookup: CDR1 LGHNA, CDR2 YSLEER. The CDR3 is 17 amino acids. The CDR3 region is CASSYGTSGSSGNEQFF. CDR3 DNA sequence: TGCGCCAGCAGTTACGGGACTAGCGGGAGTAGTGGCAATGAGCAGTTCTTC.

The V gene is TRBV11-3, the J gene TRBJ2-3, with a weak D call TRBD2 (6 bases). Looked up from germline, CDR1 is SGHNT and CDR2 is YENEEA. This CDR3 region has 17 residues. Trimming shortened V by 0 bases and J by 0 bases, and 13 bases separated the two germline ends. CDR3 amino acids: CASSLDAAGISTDTQYF. CDR3 bases: TGTGCCAGCAGCTTAGATGCGGCGGGGATTAGCACAGATACGCAGTATTTT.

This clonotype has at least ten counts. The rearrangement links TRBV24-1 to TRBJ2-3; 9 nucleotides line up with TRBD1. Germline values: CDR1 KGHDR, CDR2 SFDVKD. V gave up 3 bases and J gave up 1 base; unmatched junction bases: 13. The CDR3 is 19 amino acids. CDR3 DNA: TGTGCCACCAGTGATACCTTAAATCCGGGACAGGGAGGCACAGATACGCAGTATTTT. Its protein product is CATSDTLNPGQGGTDTQYF.

This chain connects TRBV29-1 to TRBJ2-2, with D perhaps being TRBD1 or TRBD2 (5 bases each). The V and J ends lost 6 bases and 8 bases respectively, with 13 bases between them. Germline CDR1 SQVTM, CDR2 ANQGSEA. The CDR3 contains 12 residues. The CDR3 region is CSVGTVVGELFF. CDR3 in DNA: TGCAGCGTCGGGACGGTTGTAGGGGAGCTGTTTTTT.

The gene calls are TRBV10-3 and TRBJ2-7; either TRBD1 or TRBD2 may fit D (6 bases each). The CDR3 length is 16 residues. V lost 0 bases and J 2 bases, leaving 14 bases between the germline ends. Germline CDR1 ENHRY, CDR2 SYGVKD. In DNA form, the CDR3 reads TGTGCCATCAGTGAGTCGGGGGGACAACCACCCTACGAGCAGTACTTC. This codes for CAISESGGQPPYEQYF.

This clonotype has just a few counts. The V gene is TRBV27, the J gene TRBJ2-3; 11 positions match TRBD2. Per germline, CDR1 MNHEY and CDR2 SMNVEV (reference sequence). Trimming removed 3 bases from V and 3 bases from J; junction bases left unmatched: 14. This CDR3 has 19 residues. DNA of the CDR3: TGTGCCAGCAGTTTGGCCCCAACCGTGACTAGCGGGAAGACAGATACGCAGTATTTT. This codes for CASSLAPTVTSGKTDTQYF.

Comment on this clonotype: At one of its ends the junction is not consistent with the germline gene, which may arise from a read error. V is TRBV23-1 and J is TRBJ2-7; no reliable D call. TRBV23-1 is designated an ORF whose function remains uncertain. The CDR3 spans 13 residues. CDR3 DNA: TGTGTCAGCAGGCAACAGATCCCCGAGGAGCAGTACTTC. Its protein product is CVSRQQIPEEQYF.

This clonotype has a handful of counts. The J gene is TRBJ2-1, the V gene TRBV7-9, with no clear D. There are 16 residues in the CDR3. The germline V and J ends were trimmed by 1 base and 6 bases, with 16 bases remaining between them. CDR1 is SEHNR and CDR2 is FQNEAQ in the germline V gene (reference sequence). CDR3 sequence: CASSLVTRVAFNEQFF. CDR3 coding DNA: TGTGCCAGCAGCTTAGTGACTCGTGTCGCGTTCAATGAGCAGTTCTTC.